These 12 T cell receptor beta chains came from one sample sequenced in a study of patients and donors after allogeneic stem cell transplantation. Each CDR3 protein gets one entry after TCRdb re-called the RT-PCR reads with MiXCR. The sample consists of roughly 150,000 distinct CDR3 sequences, roughly 22% of them appearing once. Sequenced material: blood, either unsorted or a sorted T cell fraction (not recorded which). These receptors were collected from a human donor who was either an allogeneic HSCT recipient or a stem cell or donor lymphocyte infusion donor (not recorded which). It is not recorded whose cells these are; they may come from a transplant donor.

The V call is TRBV5-6, the J call TRBJ2-1; TRBD2 matches 7 bases. Germline CDR1 SGHDT, CDR2 YYEEEE. V trimming: 0 bases; J trimming: 7 bases; junction bases outside the gene matches: 10. The CDR3 extends over 16 amino acids. The CDR3 spells CASSLVLRERVNEQFF. The CDR3 coding sequence is TGTGCCAGCAGCTTGGTTTTGCGGGAGAGGGTAAATGAGCAGTTCTTC.

CDR3 nucleotides: TGTGCCACCAGCAAAAGAGGGGAGGTGGCTAGCGGCCAAGAGACCCAGTACTTC. Its translation is CATSKRGEVASGQETQYF. This sequence joins TRBV15 and TRBJ2-5; 7 positions match TRBD2. J was trimmed by 1 base and V by 4 bases; bases with no gene match: 15. In germline, CDR1 is LNHNV, CDR2 YYDKDF (reference sequence). The CDR3 has 18 amino acids.

CDR3 coding DNA: TGCAGTGCTAGACTGGGCTTGGGAGAGCAGTACTTC. This sequence encodes CSARLGLGEQYF. This rearrangement joins TRBV20-1 to TRBJ2-7; D remains unclear. CDR1 is DFQATT and CDR2 is SNEGSKA in the germline V gene (reference sequence). This CDR3 comprises 12 residues. V dropped 2 bases and J dropped 7 bases, with 12 bases sitting between them.

In this sample, this clonotype turned up a few times. The chain recombines TRBV9 with TRBJ2-3, with TRBD2 matching 9 bases. V gave up 4 bases and J gave up 4 bases; unmatched junction bases: 4. The CDR3 loop spans 14 amino acids. CDR1 is SGDLS and CDR2 is YYNGEE in the germline V gene. This chain's CDR3 is CASSTRTSADTQYF. The CDR3 coding sequence is TGTGCCAGCAGCACCCGGACTAGCGCAGATACGCAGTATTTT.

The chain combines TRBV10-3 with TRBJ2-1; D possibly corresponds to TRBD1 (6 bases). Looked up from germline, CDR1 is ENHRY and CDR2 is SYGVKD. V was pared by 10 bases and J by 0 bases, with 13 bases between. The CDR3 is 14 amino acids. DNA of the CDR3: TGTGCCAGCAACCGACAGGACTCCTACAATGAGCAGTTCTTC. It yields the protein CASNRQDSYNEQFF.

The chain links TRBV20-1 to TRBJ2-2; TRBD2 agrees at 7 bases. Germline V gene lookup returns CDR1 DFQATT and CDR2 SNEGSKA (reference sequence). The CDR3 runs to 15 residues. Trimming at V came to 6 bases and at J to 4 bases, leaving 11 bases not matched to a gene. The DNA of the CDR3 is TGCAGTGCCCGGCCGGTAGCGGGCCCCACCGGGGAGCTGTTTTTT. Its protein product is CSARPVAGPTGELFF.

This chain uses TRBV6-6 with TRBJ2-7; D remains unclear. Trimming cost V 4 bases and J 2 bases, with 9 bases left between them. Germline CDR1 and CDR2: MNHNY and SVGAGI (reference sequence). The CDR3 is 13 amino acids. CDR3 DNA: TGTGCCAGCAGTTCTTTAGTGGCCTACGAGCAGTACTTC. Its protein product is CASSSLVAYEQYF.

This clonotype has more than one count but fewer than ten. The chain links TRBV11-2 to TRBJ2-1, with no clear D. Deletions cut 10 bases from V and 3 bases from J, with 16 bases between. This CDR3 region has 14 residues. Germline CDR1 reads SGHAT; CDR2 reads FQNNGV. CDR3 residues: CATGRLTNYNEQFF. CDR3 nucleotide sequence: TGTGCCACTGGGCGGCTAACCAACTACAATGAGCAGTTCTTC.

This clonotype was observed a few times. The genes are TRBV7-9 and TRBJ2-7; 7 bases line up with TRBD2. The germline gives CDR1 SEHNR, CDR2 FQNEAQ (reference sequence). V shed 5 bases, J shed 3 bases, and the junction held 4 bases outside the gene matches. CDR3 length: 13 amino acids. The CDR3 nucleotides are TGTGCCAGCAGCCTCTGGACTAGCTACGAGCAGTACTTC. Residues: CASSLWTSYEQYF.

This clonotype was counted many times. This chain links TRBV10-3 with TRBJ1-1; D gene uncertain. Trimming left V 6 bases short and J 1 base short, with 12 bases between. Germline CDR1 ENHRY, CDR2 SYGVKD. The CDR3 runs to 14 residues. CDR3 in DNA: TGTGCCATCAGGGACTCTCCTGGGAACACTGAAGCTTTCTTT. Translation gives CAIRDSPGNTEAFF.

The chain links TRBV20-1 to TRBJ2-7; 7 bases line up with TRBD1. J was trimmed by 3 bases and V by 4 bases; bases with no gene match: 6. The germline gives CDR1 DFQATT, CDR2 SNEGSKA (reference sequence). This CDR3 spans 13 amino acids. The chain's CDR3 is CSATRQGSYEQYF. CDR3 in DNA: TGCAGTGCTACTAGACAGGGTAGCTACGAGCAGTACTTC.

This clonotype has more than one count but fewer than ten. The chain joins TRBV11-2 to TRBJ1-3; 7 bases agree with TRBD1. The CDR3 runs to 14 residues. Germline V gene data show CDR1 as SGHAT and CDR2 as FQNNGV. V lost 4 bases to trimming and J lost 4 bases; unmatched junction nucleotides: 4. CDR3 in DNA: TGTGCCAGCAGCTCCCGGGACAGAGGAAACACCATATATTTT. Its translation: CASSSRDRGNTIYF.